The 21 T cell receptor beta chains presented below share a single source sample, sequenced in a study of vaccination and CD4 T cells after COVID-19. Their target antigens are unknown. The Oncomine TCR Beta short-read assay sequenced DNA from cultured CD4+ T cells. TCRdb independently ran MiXCR on the PCR reads; one entry per CDR3 protein. Altogether tens of thousands of distinct CDR3 sequences are present, over 45% being singletons, with the ten largest covering roughly 6.1%. Treatment denoted: approximately 11-day PBMC culture with coronavirus spike peptide pools or control peptides (ViraFEST assay). The sequenced sample consisted of CD4+ T cells from blood, cultured in vitro. The receptors were sampled from a human donor who had recovered from COVID-19.

The genes are TRBV5-1 and TRBJ2-7, with 7 nucleotides matching TRBD2. Losses at the gene ends were 0 bases for V and 6 bases for J; bases not matched to a gene: 9. The CDR3 contains 15 residues. From germline, CDR1 is SGHRS and CDR2 YFSETQ. The CDR3 loop is CASSLAGGRIGEQYF. The CDR3 DNA is TGCGCCAGCAGCTTGGCAGGCGGGAGAATCGGCGAGCAGTACTTC.

This clonotype was seen a handful of times. The chain combines TRBV2 with TRBJ1-1, with D unresolved. Germline V gives CDR1 SNHLY, CDR2 FYNNEI. Between the trimmed V and J ends, which lost 8 bases and 1 base, there was a span of 17 bases. The CDR3 contains 15 residues. Here the CDR3 reads CASLEGRSTNTEAFF. The CDR3 bases are TGTGCCAGCCTGGAGGGCAGGTCAACGAACACTGAAGCTTTCTTT.

Only one count was recorded for this clonotype. This sequence joins TRBV24-1 and TRBJ2-6, with TRBD1 identical over 10 bases. The V gene end was trimmed by 3 bases and the J gene end by 0 bases; junction bases not matched to a gene: 7. Germline V gene sequence: CDR1 KGHDR, CDR2 SFDVKD. This CDR3 spans 19 amino acids. The CDR3 loop reads CATSDPGQGPLSGANVLTF. CDR3 coding DNA: TGTGCCACCAGTGATCCGGGACAGGGGCCGCTCTCTGGGGCCAACGTCCTGACTTTC.

The table lists this clonotype with a few counts. The chain uses TRBV11-2 and TRBJ2-7; possible D gene TRBD1, 6 bases. The CDR3 extends over 14 amino acids. The V and J ends lost 0 bases and 2 bases respectively, with 8 bases between them. Germline V lookup: CDR1 SGHAT, CDR2 FQNNGV. Here the CDR3 DNA reads TGTGCCAGCAGCTTAGAGGGGGCGACCTACGAGCAGTACTTC. Residues: CASSLEGATYEQYF.

The chain has TRBV28 and TRBJ2-5, with D perhaps given as TRBD1 or TRBD2 (5 bases each). This CDR3 comprises 14 residues. Germline V gives CDR1 MDHEN, CDR2 SYDVKM. V shed 3 bases and J shed 2 bases, with 10 bases lying between them. In nucleotides, the CDR3 is TGTGCCAGCAGTTTCTCGGGGCCACAAGAGACCCAGTACTTC. Amino acid sequence: CASSFSGPQETQYF.

This clonotype was picked up a small number of times. The genes are TRBV6-5 and TRBJ2-7, with D unclear. Trimming took 2 bases from V and 1 from J, leaving 6 bases between them. This CDR3 has 13 amino acids. CDR1 and CDR2 (germline): MNHEY, SVGAGI. The CDR3 nucleotides are TGTGCCAGCAGTTACAGGGTTTCCTACGAGCAGTACTTC. Translated, it gives CASSYRVSYEQYF.

The CDR3 region has the DNA TGTGCCAGCAGCCTACCCGGACAGATTGAGCAGTTCTTC. This encodes CASSLPGQIEQFF. V gene TRBV6-1 combines with J gene TRBJ2-1; the D gene is possibly TRBD1 (6 bases). The CDR3 has 13 residues. The V end was cut by 6 bases, the J end by 9 bases, with 15 bases between. Looked up from germline, CDR1 is MNHNS and CDR2 is SASEGT.

This clonotype was counted only a few times. This rearrangement joins TRBV6-1 to TRBJ1-5; D is possibly TRBD1 (6 bases). V was clipped by 6 bases and J by 0 bases, with 12 bases between them. Germline lookup yields CDR1 MNHNS and CDR2 SASEGT. The CDR3 is made up of 15 amino acids. The CDR3 loop is CASSPWTDSNQPQHF. For the CDR3, the DNA is TGTGCCAGCAGCCCTTGGACAGATAGCAATCAGCCCCAGCATTTT.

This clonotype was observed a few times. The chain combines TRBV7-9 with TRBJ2-5; D might be TRBD1 (6 bases). Per the germline V gene, CDR1 is SEHNR and CDR2 is FQNEAQ (reference sequence). The CDR3 has 15 amino acids. Trimming shortened V by 5 bases and J by 4 bases, and 17 bases separated the two germline ends. Here the CDR3 DNA reads TGTGCCAGCAGCCGGTGGCGCAGGGGCGGAGAGACCCAGTACTTC. It encodes CASSRWRRGGETQYF. Supplemented by reference TRBV7-9 and TRBJ2-5, the full variable domain reads DTGVSQNPRHKITKRGQNVTFRCDPISEHNRLYWYRQTLGQGPEFLTYFQNEAQLEKSRLLSDRFSAERPKGSFSTLEIQRTEQGDSAMYLCASSRWRRGGETQYFGPGTRLLVL.

V and J are TRBV7-8 and TRBJ2-1; D may be TRBD1 (6 bases). CDR1 is SGHVS, CDR2 FQNEAQ, per germline. This CDR3 spans 15 amino acids. Between the trimmed V and J ends, which lost 5 bases and 4 bases, there was a span of 15 bases. Here the CDR3 reads CASSPEGDKYNEQFF. Here the CDR3 DNA reads TGTGCCAGCAGCCCCGAGGGGGACAAGTACAATGAGCAGTTCTTC.

V usage is TRBV6-2 or TRBV6-3 and J usage is TRBJ1-1, with unresolved D. V gave up 4 bases and J gave up 8 bases, with 11 bases separating them. This CDR3 has 12 residues. In germline, CDR1 is MNHEY, CDR2 SVGEGT. CDR3 nucleotides: TGTGCCAGCAGTTCGAGAAGGCACGAAGCTTTCTTT. It encodes CASSSRRHEAFF.

This chain links TRBV5-8 with TRBJ1-1, with D unclear. V lost 0 bases and J 3 bases, leaving 21 bases between the germline ends. There are 18 residues in the CDR3. The germline gives CDR1 SGHTS, CDR2 YDEGEE. The CDR3 loop reads CASSLAAGSTQTYTEAFF. Here the CDR3 DNA reads TGTGCCAGCAGCTTGGCCGCAGGCTCGACCCAAACTTACACTGAAGCTTTCTTT.

This clonotype was seen only a few times. The chain joins TRBV6-1 to TRBJ1-1, with unresolved D. This CDR3 spans 11 amino acids. Germline CDR1 and CDR2: MNHNS and SASEGT. Trimming removed 8 bases from V and 5 bases from J, with 9 bases in between. For the CDR3, the DNA is TGTGCCAGCCGGTATATGACTGAAGCTTTCTTT. Protein: CASRYMTEAFF.

The V gene is TRBV7-9, the J gene TRBJ2-1, with TRBD2 as a possible D gene (7 bases). This CDR3 comprises 15 residues. Trimming removed 5 bases at V and 2 bases at J, with 13 bases between. Per germline, CDR1 SEHNR and CDR2 FQNEAQ (reference sequence). The CDR3 is CASSPRGGPYNEQFF. CDR3 nucleotides: TGTGCCAGCAGCCCTCGCGGGGGCCCCTACAATGAGCAGTTCTTC.

The rearrangement links TRBV6-5 to TRBJ1-5; D is undetermined. V lost 4 bases, J lost 3 bases, and 10 bases lay in between. The CDR3 has 14 amino acids. Germline V lookup: CDR1 MNHEY, CDR2 SVGAGI. Here the CDR3 DNA reads TGTGCCAGCAGTTCCACCAGTCCCAATCAGCCCCAGCATTTT. Translation: CASSSTSPNQPQHF.

The chain combines TRBV7-8 with TRBJ1-6; a weak D match, TRBD1 (5 bases). From germline, CDR1 is SGHVS and CDR2 FQNEAQ. Between the trimmed V and J ends, which lost 3 bases and 7 bases, there was a span of 10 bases. CDR3 length: 14 amino acids. DNA of the CDR3: TGTGCCAGCAGCTTGATCAGGGACAATTCACCCCTCCACTTT. Translation: CASSLIRDNSPLHF.

As DNA, the CDR3 is TGTGCCAGCAGTTTATACCGGGACAGGGCCAACGAGCAGTACTTC. Its translation is CASSLYRDRANEQYF. V and J are TRBV27 and TRBJ2-7; 9 bases are shared with TRBD1. With 1 base clipped from V and 5 bases from J, the junction kept 6 bases outside the gene matches. CDR1 is MNHEY and CDR2 is SMNVEV in the germline V gene (reference sequence). There are 15 residues in the CDR3.

This clonotype was counted between two and nine times. This CDR3 is CASSYGQGAYETQYF. The CDR3 DNA reads as TGTGCCAGCAGCTACGGACAGGGGGCTTACGAGACCCAGTACTTC. The chain is built from TRBV7-7 and TRBJ2-5; TRBD1 agrees at 11 bases. Germline loops: CDR1 SSHAT, CDR2 FNYEAQ (reference sequence). The CDR3 sequence is 15 residues long. The J segment lost 5 bases and the V segment lost 4 bases, leaving 6 bases of the junction unmatched.

To note about this clonotype: One end of the junction is discordant with germline, which a read error may explain. The V call is TRBV20-1, the J call TRBJ2-7, with 11 bases fitting TRBD2. Looked up from germline, CDR1 is DFQATT and CDR2 is SNEGSKA (reference sequence). The CDR3 is 17 amino acids. The CDR3 region is CSARDPSGGPLSYGQYF. DNA for the CDR3: TGCAGTGCTAGAGATCCTAGCGGGGGGCCCTTATCCTACGGGCAGTACTTC.

This clonotype was seen once. The gene calls are TRBV4-1 and TRBJ1-5, with D perhaps matching TRBD1 (5 bases). CDR1 and CDR2 (germline): MGHRA, YSYEKL. V dropped 1 base and J dropped 5 bases, with 12 bases sitting between them. The CDR3 has 15 amino acids. The CDR3 here is CASSQGGDRYQPQHF. In DNA, the CDR3 is TGCGCCAGCAGCCAAGGGGGGGATCGGTATCAGCCCCAGCATTTT.

This clonotype was recorded only once. The V and J genes are TRBV29-1 and TRBJ1-1, with D uncertain. CDR1 and CDR2 (germline): SQVTM, ANQGSEA. The CDR3 length is 15 residues. The V end lost 4 bases, the J end lost 6 bases, and 21 bases lay between the germline ends. CDR3 in amino acids: CSVVRQSVGSSEAFF. In DNA form, the CDR3 reads TGCAGCGTTGTTCGTCAGTCAGTGGGGTCCTCTGAAGCTTTCTTT.